This T cell receptor (beta chain) came from a study of human T cells and chemical hapten exposure. Regarding the study as a whole: It should be noted that donors had alopecia, so their immune response may differ from healthy people's. Controls formed significantly fewer large CDR3 similarity clusters than expanded TCRs did.

TCRdb reprocessed the RACE reads via MiXCR and lists one record per CDR3 protein. The data show 180,000 or so distinct CDR3 sequences, with 13% to 15% seen just once and less than 2% held by the top ten. This clonotype occurred a few times. The antigen is undetermined. As to time point: patch test 1, 2 weeks after DPC sensitization. The treatment: therapeutic diphenylcyclopropenone sensitization with weekly scalp DPC. The study drew its donors from alopecia patients who were 18 to 70 years old and suitable for DPC. Total RNA came from unfractionated whole blood. The source of this sequence is a young woman with alopecia areata. Some clones in this sample may be carry-over from other donors' samples. The starting material was whole blood, obtained in connection with sensitization to the hapten diphenylcyclopropenone (DPC).

CDR3 in amino acids: CAWSGGTGVQPQHF. The CDR3 nucleotides read TGTGCCTGGAGCGGCGGGACAGGGGTTCAGCCCCAGCATTTT. This chain joins TRBV30 and TRBJ1-5, with 10 positions matching TRBD1. J gave up 6 bases and V 3 bases, and 5 bases lay outside the gene matches. Germline loops: CDR1 GTSNPN, CDR2 SVGIG (reference sequence). There are 14 residues in the CDR3.